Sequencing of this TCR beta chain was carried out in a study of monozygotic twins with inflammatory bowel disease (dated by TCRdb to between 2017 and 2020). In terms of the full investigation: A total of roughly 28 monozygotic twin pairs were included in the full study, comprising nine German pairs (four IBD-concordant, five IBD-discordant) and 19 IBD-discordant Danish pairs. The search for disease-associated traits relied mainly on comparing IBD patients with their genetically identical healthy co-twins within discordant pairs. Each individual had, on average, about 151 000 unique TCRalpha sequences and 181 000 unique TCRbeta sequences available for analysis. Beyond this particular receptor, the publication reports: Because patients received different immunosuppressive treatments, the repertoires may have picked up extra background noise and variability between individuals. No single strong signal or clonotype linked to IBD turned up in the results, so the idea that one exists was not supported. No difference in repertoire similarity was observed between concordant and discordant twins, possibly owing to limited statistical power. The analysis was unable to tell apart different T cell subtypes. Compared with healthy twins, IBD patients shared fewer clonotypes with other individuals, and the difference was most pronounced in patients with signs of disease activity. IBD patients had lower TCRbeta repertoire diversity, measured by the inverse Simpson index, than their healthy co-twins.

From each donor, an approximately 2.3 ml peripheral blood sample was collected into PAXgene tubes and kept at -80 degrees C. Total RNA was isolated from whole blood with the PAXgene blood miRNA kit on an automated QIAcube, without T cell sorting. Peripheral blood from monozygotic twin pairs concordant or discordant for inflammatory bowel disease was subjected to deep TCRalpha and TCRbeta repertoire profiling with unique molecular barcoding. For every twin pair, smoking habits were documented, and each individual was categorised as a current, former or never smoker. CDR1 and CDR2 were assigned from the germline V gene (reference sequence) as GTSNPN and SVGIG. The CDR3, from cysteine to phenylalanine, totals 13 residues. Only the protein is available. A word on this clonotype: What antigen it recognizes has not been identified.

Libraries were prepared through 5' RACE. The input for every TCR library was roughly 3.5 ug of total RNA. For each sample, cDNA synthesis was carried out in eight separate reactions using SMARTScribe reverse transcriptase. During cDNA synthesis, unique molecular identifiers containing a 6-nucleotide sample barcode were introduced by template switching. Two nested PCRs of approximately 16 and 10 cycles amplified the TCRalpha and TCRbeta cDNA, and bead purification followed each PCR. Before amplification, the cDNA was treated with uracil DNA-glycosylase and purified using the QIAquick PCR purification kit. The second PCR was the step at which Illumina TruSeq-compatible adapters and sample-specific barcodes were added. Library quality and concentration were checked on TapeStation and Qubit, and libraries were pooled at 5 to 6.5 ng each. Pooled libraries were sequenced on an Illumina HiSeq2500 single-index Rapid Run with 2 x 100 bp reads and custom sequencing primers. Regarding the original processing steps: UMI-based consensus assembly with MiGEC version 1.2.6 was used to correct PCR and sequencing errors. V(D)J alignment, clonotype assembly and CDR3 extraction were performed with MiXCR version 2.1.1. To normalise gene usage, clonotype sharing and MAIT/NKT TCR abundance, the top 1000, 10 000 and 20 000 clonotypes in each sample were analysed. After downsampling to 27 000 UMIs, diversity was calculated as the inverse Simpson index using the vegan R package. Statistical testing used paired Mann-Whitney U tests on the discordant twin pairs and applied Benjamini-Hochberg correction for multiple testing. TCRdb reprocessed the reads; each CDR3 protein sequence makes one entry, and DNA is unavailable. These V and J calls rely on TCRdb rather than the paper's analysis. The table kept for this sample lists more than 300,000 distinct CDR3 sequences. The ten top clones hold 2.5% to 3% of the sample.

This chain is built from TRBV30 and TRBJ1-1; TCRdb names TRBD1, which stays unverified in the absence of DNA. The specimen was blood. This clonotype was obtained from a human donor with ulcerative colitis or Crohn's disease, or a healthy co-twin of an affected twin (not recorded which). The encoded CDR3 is CAWGDGFRPEAFF.